The TCR beta chain under discussion was sequenced for a study of T cells in Graves' hyperthyroidism and ophthalmopathy. The study, taken as a whole, reports: Ophthalmopathy could be told apart from stable hyperthyroidism with a 13 V-J model. Blood also showed most of the thyroid clonotypes that were expanded above 0.001.

Of note for this clonotype: The antigen remains undetermined.

RNA transcripts served as the template for amplifying TCR beta CDR3 regions. Primed by the HTBI set, a first-round RT-PCR was run on the TCR CDR3. MiXCR was run by TCRdb on the multiplex PCR reads, yielding one entry per CDR3 protein. Of 460,000 or so distinct CDR3 sequences in the sample, around 14% were seen once. Thyroid ultrasound, orbital computed tomography, clinical symptoms, and serum thyroxine and TRAb underpinned diagnoses. Germline CDR1 is SGHTA and CDR2 is FQGNSA. The CDR3 is made up of 19 amino acids. V was pared by 4 bases and J by 2 bases, with 11 bases of the junction left unmatched. The sequence came from a woman younger than 30 with Graves' hyperthyroidism. Sequencing was done on a sample of blood. The V gene is TRBV7-2, the J gene TRBJ2-5; 15 bases are shared with TRBD2. This CDR3 reads CASSSPGLAGGPGQETQYF. CDR3 DNA sequence: TGTGCCAGCAGCTCACCAGGACTAGCGGGAGGGCCGGGACAAGAGACCCAGTACTTC. The full variable domain, rest sourced from reference TRBV7-2 and TRBJ2-5, is GAGVSQSPSNKVTEKGKDVELRCDPISGHTALYWYRQSLGQGLEFLIYFQGNSAPDKSGLPSDRFSAERTGGSVSTLTIQRTQQEDSAVYLCASSSPGLAGGPGQETQYFGPGTRLLVL.